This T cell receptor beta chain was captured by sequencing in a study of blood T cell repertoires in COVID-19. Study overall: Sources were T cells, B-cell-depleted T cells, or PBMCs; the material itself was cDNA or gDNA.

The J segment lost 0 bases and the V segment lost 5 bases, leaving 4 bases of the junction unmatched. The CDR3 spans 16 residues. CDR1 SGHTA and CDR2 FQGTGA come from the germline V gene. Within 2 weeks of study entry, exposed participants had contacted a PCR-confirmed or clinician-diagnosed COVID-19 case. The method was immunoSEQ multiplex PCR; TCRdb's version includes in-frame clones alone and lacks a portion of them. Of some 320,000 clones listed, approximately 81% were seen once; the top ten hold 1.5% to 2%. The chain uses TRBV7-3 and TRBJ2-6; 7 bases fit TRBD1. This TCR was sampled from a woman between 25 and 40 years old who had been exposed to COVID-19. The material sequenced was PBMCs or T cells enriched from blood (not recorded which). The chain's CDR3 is CASSATGNSGANVLTF. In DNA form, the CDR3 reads TGTGCCAGCAGCGCGACAGGGAACTCTGGGGCCAACGTCCTGACTTTC.